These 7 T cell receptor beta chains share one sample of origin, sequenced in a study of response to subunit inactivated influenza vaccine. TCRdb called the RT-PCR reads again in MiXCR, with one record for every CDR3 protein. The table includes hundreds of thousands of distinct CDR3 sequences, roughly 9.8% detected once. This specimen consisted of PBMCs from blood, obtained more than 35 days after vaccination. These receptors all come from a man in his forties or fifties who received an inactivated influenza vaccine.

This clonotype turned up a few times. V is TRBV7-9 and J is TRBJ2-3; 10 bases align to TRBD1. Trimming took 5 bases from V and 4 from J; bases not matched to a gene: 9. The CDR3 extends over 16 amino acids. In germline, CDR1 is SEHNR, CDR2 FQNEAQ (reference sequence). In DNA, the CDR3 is TGTGCCAGCAGCATAAGACAGGGGGCCGGGGCAGATACGCAGTATTTT. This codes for CASSIRQGAGADTQYF.

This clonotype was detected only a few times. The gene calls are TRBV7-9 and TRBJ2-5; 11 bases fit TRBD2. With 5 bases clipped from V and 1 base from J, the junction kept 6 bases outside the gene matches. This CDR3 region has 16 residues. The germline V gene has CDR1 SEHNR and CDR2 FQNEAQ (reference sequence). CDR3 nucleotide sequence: TGTGCCAGCAGCCGGAGACTAGCGGGGATCCAAGAGACCCAGTACTTC. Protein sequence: CASSRRLAGIQETQYF.

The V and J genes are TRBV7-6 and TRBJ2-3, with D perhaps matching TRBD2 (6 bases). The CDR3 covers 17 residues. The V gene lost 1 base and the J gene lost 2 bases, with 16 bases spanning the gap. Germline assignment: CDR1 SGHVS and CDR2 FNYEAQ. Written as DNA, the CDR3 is TGTGCCAGCAGCTTAGGCCGGGGTGGAGGGGTCACAGATACGCAGTATTTT. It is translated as CASSLGRGGGVTDTQYF.

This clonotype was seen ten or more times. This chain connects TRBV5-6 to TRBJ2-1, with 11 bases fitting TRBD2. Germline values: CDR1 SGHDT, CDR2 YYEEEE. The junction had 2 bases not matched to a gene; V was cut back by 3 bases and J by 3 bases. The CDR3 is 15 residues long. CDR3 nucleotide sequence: TGTGCCAGCAGCTCGGGACTAGCGGTCTACAATGAGCAGTTCTTC. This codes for CASSSGLAVYNEQFF.

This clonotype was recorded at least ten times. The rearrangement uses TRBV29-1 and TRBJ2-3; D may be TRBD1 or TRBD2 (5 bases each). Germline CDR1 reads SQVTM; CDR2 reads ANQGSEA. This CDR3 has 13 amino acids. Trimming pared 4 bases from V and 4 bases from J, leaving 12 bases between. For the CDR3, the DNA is TGCAGCGTTGGAGGGGCGCCGGCAGATACGCAGTATTTT. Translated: CSVGGAPADTQYF.

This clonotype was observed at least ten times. Here the CDR3 DNA reads TGCGCCAGCAGCCAAACACCGACTAGCGGGAGGGGCAAGAGCACAGATACGCAGTATTTT. This gives the protein CASSQTPTSGRGKSTDTQYF. This chain links TRBV4-3 with TRBJ2-3; 14 bases are shared with TRBD2. With V trimmed by 2 bases and J by 0 bases, 10 bases remained unmatched. Germline V gene sequence: CDR1 LGHNA, CDR2 YSLEER. CDR3 size: 20 residues.

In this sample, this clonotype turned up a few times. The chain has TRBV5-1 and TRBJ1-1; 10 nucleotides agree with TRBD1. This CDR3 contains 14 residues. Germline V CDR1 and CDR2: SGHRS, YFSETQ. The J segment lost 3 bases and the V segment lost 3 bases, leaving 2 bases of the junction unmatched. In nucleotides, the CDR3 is TGCGCCAGCAGCTGGACAGGGGGAGACACTGAAGCTTTCTTT. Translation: CASSWTGGDTEAFF.